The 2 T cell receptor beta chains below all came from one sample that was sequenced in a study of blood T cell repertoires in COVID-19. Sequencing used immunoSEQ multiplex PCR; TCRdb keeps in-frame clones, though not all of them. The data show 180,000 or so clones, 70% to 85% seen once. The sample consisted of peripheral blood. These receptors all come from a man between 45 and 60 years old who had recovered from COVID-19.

The CDR3 DNA sequence: TGTGCCAGCAGCCTGGGACAGGGGATTTTGAATCATGGCTACACCTTC. It encodes CASSLGQGILNHGYTF. The V and J genes are TRBV28 and TRBJ1-2, with 10 bases fitting TRBD1. The length of the CDR3 is 16 residues. Trimming cost V 6 bases and J 6 bases; bases outside gene matches: 13. CDR1 and CDR2 (germline): MDHEN, SYDVKM.

The DNA for the CDR3 is TGTGCCACCAGCAGAGATCTGGGACTAGCGGCCCTCGGGGCCAAAAACATTCAGTACTTC. This translates into CATSRDLGLAALGAKNIQYF. The chain combines TRBV15 with TRBJ2-4; 11 bases are a match to TRBD2. The junction had 11 bases not matched to a gene; V was cut back by 0 bases and J by 1 base. The CDR3 is 20 amino acids. Per the germline V gene, CDR1 is LNHNV and CDR2 is YYDKDF (reference sequence).